Listed below are T cell receptor beta chains from one sample, sequenced in a study of radiotherapy plus CTLA-4 blockade in lung cancer. This table comes from immunoSEQ multiplex PCR, and its TCRdb copy is limited to in-frame clones, with some not included. The data hold roughly 76,000 clones, with 74% observed a single time. This sample comprised peripheral blood, obtained from a patient treated with radiotherapy plus ipilimumab. The origin of the receptors is a human donor with non-small cell lung cancer whose response to radiotherapy plus ipilimumab could not be evaluated. The CDR3 runs from the conserved cysteine through the conserved F or W. Fields, in order: J gene, clone size, D gene, V gene, CDR3 length, CDR3 DNA, CDR3 protein. A D gene is named only where the DNA matches it firmly. A row's size may be missing; if present it is once, few, many or a size class.

j_gene: TRBJ2-7; abundance: NA; d_gene: TRBD1; v_gene: TRBV15; len: 14; CDR3nt: TGTGCCACCAGCAGGGACAGGGGACCGTACGAGCAGTACTTC; CDR3aa: CATSRDRGPYEQYF
j_gene: TRBJ1-5; abundance: few; d_gene: TRBD1; v_gene: TRBV2; len: 15; CDR3nt: TGTGCCAGCAGTGCTGACAGGGGGTCCGATCAGCCCCAGCATTTT; CDR3aa: CASSADRGSDQPQHF
j_gene: TRBJ2-7; abundance: NA; d_gene: NA; v_gene: TRBV4-2; len: 14; CDR3nt: TGTGCCAGCAGCCAAGATCGGGGGTCCTACGAGCAGTACTTC; CDR3aa: CASSQDRGSYEQYF
j_gene: TRBJ2-3; abundance: NA; d_gene: NA; v_gene: TRBV19; len: 12; CDR3nt: TGTGCCAGTAGTACGTCTACAGATACGCAGTATTTT; CDR3aa: CASSTSTDTQYF
j_gene: TRBJ1-4; abundance: NA; d_gene: TRBD1; v_gene: TRBV19; len: 14; CDR3nt: TGTGCCAGTAGCAAGAGGGACAGGGGTGAAAAACTGTTTTTT; CDR3aa: CASSKRDRGEKLFF
j_gene: TRBJ1-1; abundance: few; d_gene: TRBD1; v_gene: TRBV4-3; len: 14; CDR3nt: TGCGCCAGCAGCCCCTTGGTGGCAGGGGGCGAAGCTTTCTTT; CDR3aa: CASSPLVAGGEAFF
j_gene: TRBJ1-1; abundance: NA; d_gene: NA; v_gene: TRBV7-3; len: 16; CDR3nt: TGTGCCAGCATCTCGAGTACGGGCGCGGGGTACACTGAAGCTTTCTTT; CDR3aa: CASISSTGAGYTEAFF
j_gene: TRBJ2-5; abundance: NA; d_gene: NA; v_gene: TRBV4-3; len: 16; CDR3nt: TGCGCCAGCAGTCAAGAAAGATTGGCTAGTGAAGAGACCCAGTACTTC; CDR3aa: CASSQERLASEETQYF
j_gene: TRBJ1-5; abundance: NA; d_gene: TRBD1; v_gene: TRBV28; len: 19; CDR3nt: TGTGCCAGCAGCTATGCTGGGACAGGGGGCCCGTATAGCAATCAGCCCCAGCATTTT; CDR3aa: CASSYAGTGGPYSNQPQHF
j_gene: TRBJ2-6; abundance: NA; d_gene: TRBD1; v_gene: TRBV7-2; len: 15; CDR3nt: TGTGCCAGCAGCTTGGACAGGGGGGAGGCCAACGTCCTGACTTTC; CDR3aa: CASSLDRGEANVLTF
j_gene: TRBJ1-1; abundance: NA; d_gene: NA; v_gene: TRBV19; len: 14; CDR3nt: TGTGCCAGTAGTACGGGAGTCGGGGACACTGAAGCTTTCTTT; CDR3aa: CASSTGVGDTEAFF
j_gene: TRBJ1-1; abundance: NA; d_gene: NA; v_gene: TRBV7-8; len: 15; CDR3nt: TGTGCCAGCAGCTTAGCTTCTGGAGGCGCGGCTGAAGCTTTCTTT; CDR3aa: CASSLASGGAAEAFF
j_gene: TRBJ1-2; abundance: once; d_gene: NA; v_gene: TRBV2; len: 13; CDR3nt: TGTGCCAGCAGTGGGGCAGGTGTCTATGGCTACACCTTC; CDR3aa: CASSGAGVYGYTF
j_gene: TRBJ1-1; abundance: NA; d_gene: NA; v_gene: TRBV28; len: 13; CDR3nt: TGTGCCAGCAGCCTCGGACTCTACCCTGAAGCTTTCTTT; CDR3aa: CASSLGLYPEAFF
j_gene: TRBJ2-5; abundance: NA; d_gene: NA; v_gene: TRBV11-3; len: 12; CDR3nt: TGTGCCAGCAGCTTAGGCCCTCGGTCCCAGTACTTC; CDR3aa: CASSLGPRSQYF
j_gene: TRBJ1-5; abundance: NA; d_gene: NA; v_gene: TRBV6-1; len: 15; CDR3nt: TGTGCCAGCAGTGTGGTAGATTATAGCAATCAGCCCCAGCATTTT; CDR3aa: CASSVVDYSNQPQHF
j_gene: TRBJ1-4; abundance: few; d_gene: NA; v_gene: TRBV6-6; len: 13; CDR3nt: TGTGCCAGCATCCCCCGTGAGGATGAAAAACTGTTTTTT; CDR3aa: CASIPREDEKLFF
j_gene: TRBJ2-2; abundance: NA; d_gene: NA; v_gene: TRBV6-6; len: 14; CDR3nt: TGTGCCAGCAGCCGCGGAGGTGGGACCGGGGAGCTGTTTTTT; CDR3aa: CASSRGGGTGELFF
j_gene: TRBJ1-1; abundance: NA; d_gene: NA; v_gene: TRBV7-2; len: 13; CDR3nt: TGTGCCAGCATGGCGGGGGCGCGGACTGAAGCTTTCTTT; CDR3aa: CASMAGARTEAFF
j_gene: TRBJ1-2; abundance: NA; d_gene: NA; v_gene: TRBV28; len: 14; CDR3nt: TGTGCCAGCAGTTTCTTCGACAGGTTCTATGGCTACACCTTC; CDR3aa: CASSFFDRFYGYTF
j_gene: TRBJ1-5; abundance: NA; d_gene: NA; v_gene: TRBV30; len: 13; CDR3nt: TGTGCCTGGAGCGGCAGGGATAATCAGCCCCAGCATTTT; CDR3aa: CAWSGRDNQPQHF
j_gene: TRBJ2-7; abundance: NA; d_gene: NA; v_gene: TRBV14; len: 15; CDR3nt: TGTGCCAGCAGCCCCGCTGGCGGGGGCCGCTACGAGCAGTACTTC; CDR3aa: CASSPAGGGRYEQYF
j_gene: TRBJ1-5; abundance: NA; d_gene: TRBD1; v_gene: TRBV4-2; len: 16; CDR3nt: TGTGCCAGCAGCCAAGTAGGGGGACAGGGTGGTCAGCCCCAGCATTTT; CDR3aa: CASSQVGGQGGQPQHF
j_gene: TRBJ2-3; abundance: NA; d_gene: NA; v_gene: TRBV19; len: 13; CDR3nt: TGTGCCAGTAGCCAGGGGTCCCCAGATACGCAGTATTTT; CDR3aa: CASSQGSPDTQYF
j_gene: TRBJ1-2; abundance: NA; d_gene: TRBD1; v_gene: TRBV7-3; len: 12; CDR3nt: TGTGCCAGCAGAGGACAGGGCCTTGGCTACACCTTC; CDR3aa: CASRGQGLGYTF
j_gene: TRBJ2-1; abundance: NA; d_gene: TRBD1; v_gene: TRBV5-1; len: 16; CDR3nt: TGCGCCAGCAGCTTGTTTGGGACAGGGGGATACAATGAGCAGTTCTTC; CDR3aa: CASSLFGTGGYNEQFF
j_gene: TRBJ2-5; abundance: NA; d_gene: NA; v_gene: TRBV2; len: 12; CDR3nt: TGTGCCAGCCGCCGGGGCCAAGAGACCCAGTACTTC; CDR3aa: CASRRGQETQYF
j_gene: TRBJ2-7; abundance: NA; d_gene: NA; v_gene: TRBV5-6; len: 14; CDR3nt: TGTGCCAGCAGCGTGGCCGGGGGTCCGGACGAGCAGTACTTC; CDR3aa: CASSVAGGPDEQYF
j_gene: TRBJ2-1; abundance: NA; d_gene: TRBD2; v_gene: TRBV10-1; len: 17; CDR3nt: TGCGCCAGCAGTGGACTAGCGGGAGGGGGTAGCGGGAATGAGCAGTTCTTC; CDR3aa: CASSGLAGGGSGNEQFF
j_gene: TRBJ2-7; abundance: NA; d_gene: NA; v_gene: TRBV30; len: 14; CDR3nt: TGTGCCTGGAACCTCGGACCGGAGGGGTACGAGCAGTACTTC; CDR3aa: CAWNLGPEGYEQYF
j_gene: TRBJ2-5; abundance: few; d_gene: TRBD2; v_gene: TRBV4-1; len: 16; CDR3nt: TGTGCCAGCAGCCCGACGGTAGCGGGGGACCAAGAGACCCAGTACTTC; CDR3aa: CASSPTVAGDQETQYF
j_gene: TRBJ2-7; abundance: NA; d_gene: TRBD2; v_gene: TRBV25-1; len: 11; CDR3nt: TGTGCCAGCACGGGCGGGGGCGAGCAGTACTTC; CDR3aa: CASTGGGEQYF
j_gene: TRBJ1-2; abundance: NA; d_gene: NA; v_gene: TRBV15; len: 14; CDR3nt: TGTGCCACCAGCACCGAAATCGGTACCTATGGCTACACCTTC; CDR3aa: CATSTEIGTYGYTF
j_gene: TRBJ2-3; abundance: NA; d_gene: TRBD1; v_gene: TRBV28; len: 14; CDR3nt: TGTGCCAGCAGTTGGGACAGGGGCACAGATACGCAGTATTTT; CDR3aa: CASSWDRGTDTQYF
j_gene: TRBJ2-1; abundance: NA; d_gene: NA; v_gene: TRBV18; len: 14; CDR3nt: TGTGCCAGCTCACCAGCAACTAGTCGCAATGAGCAGTTCTTC; CDR3aa: CASSPATSRNEQFF
j_gene: TRBJ1-1; abundance: NA; d_gene: NA; v_gene: TRBV5-1; len: 15; CDR3nt: TGCGCCAGCAGCTTAGGAGGAGATTGGGACACTGAAGCTTTCTTT; CDR3aa: CASSLGGDWDTEAFF
j_gene: TRBJ2-7; abundance: NA; d_gene: TRBD2; v_gene: TRBV2; len: 13; CDR3nt: TGTGCCAGCATCAGGGGACTAGCGCTAGAGCAGTACTTC; CDR3aa: CASIRGLALEQYF
j_gene: TRBJ2-4; abundance: NA; d_gene: TRBD2; v_gene: TRBV19; len: 17; CDR3nt: TGTGCCAGTAGTATGGGTCGGTCTAGCGGGGGACAAAGCATTCAGTACTTC; CDR3aa: CASSMGRSSGGQSIQYF
j_gene: TRBJ2-1; abundance: NA; d_gene: TRBD1; v_gene: TRBV23-1; len: 16; CDR3nt: TGCGCCAGCAGTCAATCGGAGACAGGGGGCTACAATGAGCAGTTCTTC; CDR3aa: CASSQSETGGYNEQFF
j_gene: TRBJ2-2; abundance: NA; d_gene: NA; v_gene: TRBV9; len: 12; CDR3nt: TGTGCCAGCACCTTGAACTCCGGGGAGCTGTTTTTT; CDR3aa: CASTLNSGELFF
j_gene: TRBJ1-6; abundance: medium-sized; d_gene: NA; v_gene: TRBV10-3; len: 12; CDR3nt: TGTGCCATCAGTGAATTACGGGAATCCCTCCACTTT; CDR3aa: CAISELRESLHF
j_gene: TRBJ2-3; abundance: NA; d_gene: NA; v_gene: TRBV7-3; len: 18; CDR3nt: TGTGCCAGCAGTCCCGCTGGGGGCCCTAGCGGCCGCACAGATACGCAGTATTTT; CDR3aa: CASSPAGGPSGRTDTQYF
j_gene: TRBJ2-5; abundance: NA; d_gene: NA; v_gene: TRBV9; len: 14; CDR3nt: TGTGCCAGCAGCGTAGGGGGCGGGACGGAGACCCAGTACTTC; CDR3aa: CASSVGGGTETQYF